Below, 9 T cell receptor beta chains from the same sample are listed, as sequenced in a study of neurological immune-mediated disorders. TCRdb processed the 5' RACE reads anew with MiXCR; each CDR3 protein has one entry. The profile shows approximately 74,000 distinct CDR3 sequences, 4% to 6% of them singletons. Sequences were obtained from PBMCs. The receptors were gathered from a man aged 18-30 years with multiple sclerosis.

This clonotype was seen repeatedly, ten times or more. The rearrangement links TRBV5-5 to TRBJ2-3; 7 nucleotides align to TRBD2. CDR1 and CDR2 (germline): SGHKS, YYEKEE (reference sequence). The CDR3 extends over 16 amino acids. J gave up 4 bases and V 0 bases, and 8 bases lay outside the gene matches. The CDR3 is CASSLAVGAGSDTQYF. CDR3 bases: TGTGCCAGCAGCTTGGCCGTGGGAGCGGGATCAGATACGCAGTATTTT.

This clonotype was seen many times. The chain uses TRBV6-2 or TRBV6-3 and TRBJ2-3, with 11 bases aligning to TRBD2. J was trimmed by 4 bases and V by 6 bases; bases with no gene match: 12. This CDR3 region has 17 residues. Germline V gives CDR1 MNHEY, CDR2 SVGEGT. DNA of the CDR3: TGTGCCAGCAGCCCCCGCCCTAGCGGGAGGTCCGCAGATACGCAGTATTTT. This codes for CASSPRPSGRSADTQYF.

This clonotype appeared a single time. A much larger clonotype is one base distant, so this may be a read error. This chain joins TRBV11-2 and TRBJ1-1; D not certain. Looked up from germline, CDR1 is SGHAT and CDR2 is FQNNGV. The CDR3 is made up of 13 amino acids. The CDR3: CSSSIGQNTEAFF. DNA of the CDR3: TGTTCCAGCAGCATCGGTCAAAACACTGAAGCTTTCTTT.

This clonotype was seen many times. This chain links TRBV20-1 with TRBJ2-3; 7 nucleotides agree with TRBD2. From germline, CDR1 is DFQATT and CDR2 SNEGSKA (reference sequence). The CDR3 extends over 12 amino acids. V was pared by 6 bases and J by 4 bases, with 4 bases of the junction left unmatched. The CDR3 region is CSASGGPDTQYF. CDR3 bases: TGCAGTGCCTCGGGGGGTCCAGATACGCAGTATTTT.

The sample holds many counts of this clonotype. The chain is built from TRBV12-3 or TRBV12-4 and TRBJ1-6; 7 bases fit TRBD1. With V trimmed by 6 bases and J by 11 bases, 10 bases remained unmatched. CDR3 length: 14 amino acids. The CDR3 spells CASSLRQRGPPLHF. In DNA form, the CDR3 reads TGTGCCAGCAGCCTACGGCAGAGGGGGCCACCCCTCCACTTT.

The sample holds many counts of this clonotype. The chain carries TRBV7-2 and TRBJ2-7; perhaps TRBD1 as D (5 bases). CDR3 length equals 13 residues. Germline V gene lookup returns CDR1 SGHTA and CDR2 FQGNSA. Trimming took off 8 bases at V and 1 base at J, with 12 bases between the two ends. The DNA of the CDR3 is TGTGCCAGCGCATCCCGACAGTCCTACGAGCAGTACTTC. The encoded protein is CASASRQSYEQYF.

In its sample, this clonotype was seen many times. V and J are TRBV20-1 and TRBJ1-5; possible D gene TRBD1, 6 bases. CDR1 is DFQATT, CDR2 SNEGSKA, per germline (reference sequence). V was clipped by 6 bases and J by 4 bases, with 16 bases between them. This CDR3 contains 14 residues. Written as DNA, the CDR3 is TGCAGTGCCCCGAAGCCAACAGGGAATCAGCCCCAGCATTTT. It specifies CSAPKPTGNQPQHF.

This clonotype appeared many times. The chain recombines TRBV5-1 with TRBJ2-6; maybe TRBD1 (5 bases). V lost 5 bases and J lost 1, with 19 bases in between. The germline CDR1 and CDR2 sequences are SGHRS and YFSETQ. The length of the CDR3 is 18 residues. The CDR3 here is CASSRAGSTASGANVLTF. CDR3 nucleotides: TGCGCCAGCAGTCGAGCAGGGTCCACCGCTTCTGGGGCCAACGTCCTGACTTTC. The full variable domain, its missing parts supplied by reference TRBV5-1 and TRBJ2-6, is KAGVTQTPRYLIKTRGQQVTLSCSPISGHRSVSWYQQTPGQGLQFLFEYFSETQRNKGNFPGRFSGRQFSNSRSEMNVSTLELGDSALYLCASSRAGSTASGANVLTFGAGSRLTVL.

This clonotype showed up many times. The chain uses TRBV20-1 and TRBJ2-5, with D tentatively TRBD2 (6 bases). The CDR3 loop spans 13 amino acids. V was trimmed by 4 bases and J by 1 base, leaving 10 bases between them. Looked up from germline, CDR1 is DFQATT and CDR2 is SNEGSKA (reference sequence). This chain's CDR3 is CSAIHGSQETQYF. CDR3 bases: TGCAGTGCTATCCACGGGAGCCAAGAGACCCAGTACTTC.